The rows below give T cell receptor beta chains drawn from one sample of a study of OX40 agonist ivuxolimab in advanced cancers. The table came from immunoSEQ multiplex PCR; TCRdb's copy has only in-frame clones and leaves some out. This sample has approximately 82,000 clones, with just under 85% found just once. The specimen was CD4+ or CD8+ T cells sorted from blood, collected in a trial of the OX40 agonist ivuxolimab. The source of these receptors is an adult with an advanced solid tumor such as melanoma, head and neck, liver or kidney cancer. Both conserved end residues are part of each CDR3. D genes are given only for firm matches. A row's size may be missing; if present it is once, few, many or a size class.

V gene	clone size	J gene	D gene	CDR3 DNA	CDR3 protein
TRBV6-5	once	TRBJ1-2	-	TGTGCCAGCAAAGGGGGGGTGCTGAGTTATGGCTACACCTTC	CASKGGVLSYGYTF
TRBV27	-	TRBJ2-4	TRBD1	TGTGCCAGCAGTTTTAGGGGGCCAGCTTCCTATATAGCCAAAAACATTCAGTACTTC	CASSFRGPASYIAKNIQYF
TRBV19	-	TRBJ2-1	-	TGTGCCAGTAGTGTTTTGGGGGGACGAAATGAGCAGTTCTTC	CASSVLGGRNEQFF
TRBV7-2	once	TRBJ1-1	-	TGTGCCAGCAGCCTCTCTCGACAGGACACTGAAGCTTTCTTT	CASSLSRQDTEAFF
TRBV7-2	few	TRBJ1-5	-	TGTGCCAGCAGCTTAACCCATAGCAATCAGCCCCAGCATTTT	CASSLTHSNQPQHF
TRBV19	-	TRBJ2-7	-	TGTGCCAGTAGCCTCCGCGGCGGGCAGGCCCTATCCTACGAGCAGTACTTC	CASSLRGGQALSYEQYF
TRBV19	-	TRBJ2-5	-	TGTGCCAGTAGTATCAGTGGGCCCCAAGAGACCCAGTACTTC	CASSISGPQETQYF
TRBV11-3	few	TRBJ2-5	TRBD2	TGTGCCAGCAGCCTGAGGAGGAGCGGGAGTGTGGAGACCCAGTACTTC	CASSLRRSGSVETQYF
TRBV18	-	TRBJ2-5	-	TGTGCCAGCTTTACCCGCCGTAGCGGAGACACGCAAGAGACCCAGTACTTC	CASFTRRSGDTQETQYF
TRBV28	-	TRBJ1-1	-	TGTGCTACGTCCCTCCTTGTGAACACTGAAGCTTTCTTT	CATSLLVNTEAFF
TRBV7-9	-	TRBJ2-7	-	TGTGCCAGCAGTTTACAGGGCTACGAGCAGTACTTC	CASSLQGYEQYF
TRBV7-9	-	TRBJ1-1	TRBD1	TGTGCCAGCAGCCCTGGTAACAGGGGGGGAACTGAAGCTTTCTTT	CASSPGNRGGTEAFF
TRBV7-8	-	TRBJ1-3	-	TGTGCCAGCAGCTTGGGGCAGAGAAACACCATATATTTT	CASSLGQRNTIYF
TRBV5-1	-	TRBJ2-1	TRBD2	TGCGCCAGCAGCTTAGGGACTAGCGGGTACAATGAGCAGTTCTTC	CASSLGTSGYNEQFF
TRBV5-1	-	TRBJ2-5	TRBD2	TGCGCCAGCAGCTTGGGAATAGCGGGAGAGACCCAGTACTTC	CASSLGIAGETQYF
TRBV4-1	-	TRBJ2-2	-	TGCGCCAGCAGCCAAAAGGAGGGACTGAACACCGGGGAGCTGTTTTTT	CASSQKEGLNTGELFF
TRBV4-3	-	TRBJ1-6	-	TGCGCCAGCAGCCAAGGTAGGGGTAGTTCACCCCTCCACTTT	CASSQGRGSSPLHF
TRBV19	once	TRBJ2-4	-	TGTGCCAGTAGTATAATCAACCTGGGGCAAATTAAAAACATTCAGTACTTC	CASSIINLGQIKNIQYF
TRBV18	-	TRBJ1-1	TRBD1	TGTGCCAGCTCACTACCGGACAGGGGATTCGCTGAAGCTTTCTTT	CASSLPDRGFAEAFF
TRBV6-1	-	TRBJ1-5	TRBD1	TGTGCCAGCAGTCAAGGGACAGCCAATCAGCCCCAGCATTTT	CASSQGTANQPQHF
TRBV18	-	TRBJ2-7	TRBD1	TGTGCCAGCTCACCCCGGGACAGGGGGCGAGAGCAGTACTTC	CASSPRDRGREQYF
TRBV7-9	-	TRBJ2-7	-	TGTGCCAGCAGCCGAGCGGGTACTGGTGGTGAGCAGTACTTC	CASSRAGTGGEQYF
TRBV18	-	TRBJ2-7	-	TGTGCCAGCTCACCACCGGGGCAGGGCTACGAGCAGTACTTC	CASSPPGQGYEQYF
TRBV10-3	-	TRBJ2-3	-	TGTGCCATCAGTGAGTCAGGGCGGAAAAGCACAGATACGCAGTATTTT	CAISESGRKSTDTQYF
TRBV28	-	TRBJ2-7	TRBD1	TGTGCCAGCAGTCCCCCCGGACAGGGTTATTACGAGCAGTACTTC	CASSPPGQGYYEQYF
TRBV4-1	-	TRBJ2-2	-	TGCGCCAGCAGCCAAGGGGGGCGGGGCCGTGCCGGGGAGCTGTTTTTT	CASSQGGRGRAGELFF
TRBV30	-	TRBJ1-1	TRBD1	TGTGCCTGGAGTCTTAAGACAGGGGGGAACACTGAAGCTTTCTTT	CAWSLKTGGNTEAFF
TRBV29-1	-	TRBJ1-2	-	TGCAGCGTTGATACGGGGCTCTGGGGCTACACCTTC	CSVDTGLWGYTF
TRBV23-1	-	TRBJ2-7	-	TGCGCAGCAGCCTTCTACGAGCAGTACTTC	CAAAFYEQYF
TRBV9	-	TRBJ1-2	-	TGTGCCAGCAGCGTAGCTGGTCAGGCTCTCTATGGCTACACCTTC	CASSVAGQALYGYTF
TRBV6-5	once	TRBJ2-3	-	TGTGCCAGCCGTGTAGGCGGTTCAGATACGCAGTATTTT	CASRVGGSDTQYF
TRBV10-2	-	TRBJ1-1	-	TGCGCCAGCAGTGATCGTACAGGGACCACTGAAGCTTTCTTT	CASSDRTGTTEAFF
TRBV10-3	-	TRBJ1-4	-	TGTGCCATCAGTGAGTCCTATGCGCAAGAAAAACTGTTTTTT	CAISESYAQEKLFF
TRBV7-9	-	TRBJ2-7	-	TGTGCCAGCAGCTTAGGGACAGCCGACTACGAGCAGTACTTC	CASSLGTADYEQYF
TRBV10-2	-	TRBJ2-1	TRBD2	TGCGCCAGCAGAGGACTAGCACGTAATGAGCAGTTCTTC	CASRGLARNEQFF
TRBV5-1	once	TRBJ2-7	TRBD2	TGCGCCAGCAGCCCCCGGGTAGCGGGAGGCTCCTACGAGCAGTACTTC	CASSPRVAGGSYEQYF
TRBV7-9	-	TRBJ1-1	-	TGTGCCAGCAGCTTAGCGCGCGGGAACACTGAAGCTTTCTTT	CASSLARGNTEAFF
TRBV5-4	-	TRBJ2-5	TRBD2	TGTGCCAGCAGCTTGGGACTAGCGGGAGGTTGGGAGACCCAGTACTTC	CASSLGLAGGWETQYF
TRBV15	-	TRBJ1-3	-	TGTGCCACCAGCAGAGAGGGGGCTGGAAACACCATATATTTT	CATSREGAGNTIYF
TRBV4-2	-	TRBJ2-7	TRBD1	TGTGCCAGCAGCCAAGAGCCCCCGGGACAGCTTTTGGGCGAGCAGTACTTC	CASSQEPPGQLLGEQYF
TRBV29-1	-	TRBJ1-1	-	TGCAGCGTTGTTGACAGGAACACTGAAGCTTTCTTT	CSVVDRNTEAFF
TRBV25-1	-	TRBJ2-1	TRBD2	TGTGCCAGCACGAGCGGGGGGCGAAACTACTACAATGAGCAGTTCTTC	CASTSGGRNYYNEQFF
TRBV5-1	-	TRBJ2-1	-	TGCGCCAGCAGCTCGAACAGCAATGAGCAGTTCTTC	CASSSNSNEQFF